Each of the 17 T cell receptor beta chains below was sequenced from the same sample in a study of T-cell memory formation after mild COVID-19 (dated by TCRdb to the early 2020s). Libraries were made using 5' RACE. Sequencing was carried out with an Illumina NovaSeq 6000. TCRdb's own reprocessing of the public reads used fastp at Q25 and MiXCR and kept productive beta chains. One record per CDR3 amino acid sequence lists the most common genes and DNA. The sample profile shows a few hundred thousand distinct CDR3 sequences; about 10% of them were found once. In total, the top ten clones hold 2.5% to 3.5% of the sample. Sequencing input: PBMCs or a T cell subset sorted from them (not recorded which). All receptors come from a man aged 18 to 29 who had mild COVID-19 (a few samples of this study predate the infection). The sample titles of this study are shuffled in the database, so cell type and time point are left out; the donor was told from shared clones.

The J gene is TRBJ1-6, the V gene TRBV3-1, with a weak D call TRBD1 (6 bases). The germline gives CDR1 LGHDT, CDR2 YNNKEL (reference sequence). V lost 6 bases and J lost 10, with 19 bases in between. The CDR3 is 15 amino acids. The CDR3 region has the DNA TGTGCCAGCAGGCCAACAGGGCTCGTAACCTCACCCCTCCACTTT. Protein: CASRPTGLVTSPLHF.

This clonotype was detected a few times. This sequence joins TRBV12-3 or TRBV12-4 and TRBJ2-2; unclear D gene. Trimming left V 7 bases short and J 1 base short, with 4 bases between. This CDR3 has 12 amino acids. The CDR3 spells CASMGNTGELFF. In nucleotides, the CDR3 is TGTGCCAGCATGGGGAACACCGGGGAGCTGTTTTTT.

This clonotype has only a few counts. The chain combines TRBV28 with TRBJ1-5; D is unclear. The germline V and J ends were trimmed by 7 bases and 6 bases, with 10 bases remaining between them. Germline CDR1 reads MDHEN; CDR2 reads SYDVKM. This CDR3 is 12 amino acids long. The CDR3 spells CASTVAGQPQHF. The CDR3 DNA is TGTGCCAGCACTGTTGCTGGTCAGCCCCAGCATTTT. The full variable domain, with the rest looked up from reference TRBV28 and TRBJ1-5, is DVKVTQSSRYLVKRTGEKVFLECVQDMDHENMFWYRQDPGLGLRLIYFSYDVKMKEKGDIPEGYSVSREKKERFSLILESASTNQTSMYLCASTVAGQPQHFGDGTRLSIL.

This clonotype showed up many times. This sequence joins TRBV12-3 or TRBV12-4 and TRBJ2-5; D is uncertain. CDR3 length: 13 amino acids. Between the trimmed V and J ends, which lost 3 bases and 2 bases, there was a span of 7 bases. For the CDR3, the DNA is TGTGCCAGCAGTTTTGCCCAGCAAGAGACCCAGTACTTC. This encodes CASSFAQQETQYF.

In this sample, this clonotype turned up a few times. The genes are TRBV10-3 and TRBJ1-4; D unclear. Deletions cut 9 bases from V and 5 bases from J, with 19 bases between. Germline V gene data show CDR1 as ENHRY and CDR2 as SYGVKD. The CDR3 runs to 15 residues. The CDR3 DNA follows: TGTGCCATATCACCGGCCGGCAGAGAGAATGAAAAACTGTTTTTT. It translates to CAISPAGRENEKLFF.

In this sample, this clonotype turned up a few times. V and J are TRBV6-5 and TRBJ1-2; possibly TRBD1 for D (6 bases). Germline CDR1 and CDR2: MNHEY and SVGAGI. The length of the CDR3 is 17 residues. Trimming took 5 bases from V and 0 from J, leaving 19 bases between them. Here the CDR3 DNA reads TGTGCCAGCAGTAACCCCGGGACACCGGGGACTAACTATGGCTACACCTTC. It encodes CASSNPGTPGTNYGYTF.

This clonotype was picked up a small number of times. The chain uses TRBV12-3 or TRBV12-4 and TRBJ2-5; D is possibly TRBD1 (5 bases). The CDR3 is 13 residues long. V was shortened by 3 bases and J by 2 bases, with 7 bases between the two germline ends. CDR3 residues: CASSLQGQETQYF. The DNA for the CDR3 is TGTGCCAGCAGTTTGCAGGGACAAGAGACCCAGTACTTC.

The V call is TRBV12-3 or TRBV12-4, the J call TRBJ2-1; TRBD2 matches 14 bases. After removal of 7 bases from V and 6 bases from J, the junction contained 5 bases not matched to a gene. The CDR3 runs to 15 residues. The CDR3 sequence: CASTSGLAGGNEQFF. The CDR3 DNA sequence: TGTGCCAGCACCAGCGGACTAGCGGGGGGCAATGAGCAGTTCTTC.

J is TRBJ1-1 and V is TRBV12-5; possible D gene TRBD1, 5 bases. V was shortened by 3 bases and J by 7 bases, with 18 bases between the two germline ends. Germline CDR1 LGHNT, CDR2 FRNRAP. The CDR3 extends over 15 amino acids. CDR3 sequence reads: CASGLGQGETSEAFF. The CDR3, as DNA: TGTGCTAGTGGTTTAGGCCAAGGGGAGACTAGTGAAGCTTTCTTT. The full variable domain, in which reference TRBV12-5 and TRBJ1-1 provide the parts outside the CDR3, is DARVTQTPRHKVTEMGQEVTMRCQPILGHNTVFWYRQTMMQGLELLAYFRNRAPLDDSGMPKDRFSAEMPDATLATLKIQPSEPRDSAVYFCASGLGQGETSEAFFGQGTRLTVV.

This clonotype has a count of ten or more. The rearrangement uses TRBV7-6 and TRBJ2-3; TRBD2 matches 7 bases. The germline CDR1 and CDR2 sequences are SGHVS and FNYEAQ. The V gene end was trimmed by 5 bases and the J gene end by 1 base; junction bases not matched to a gene: 9. The CDR3 is made up of 16 amino acids. The CDR3 spells CASSPRYTSGTDTQYF. CDR3 coding DNA: TGTGCCAGCAGCCCGAGGTATACTAGCGGCACAGATACGCAGTATTTT. The full variable domain, completed using reference TRBV7-6 and TRBJ2-3, is GAGVSQSPRYKVTKRGQDVALRCDPISGHVSLYWYRQALGQGPEFLTYFNYEAQQDKSGLPNDRFSAERPEGSISTLTIQRTEQRDSAMYRCASSPRYTSGTDTQYFGPGTRLTVL.

This clonotype has more than one count but fewer than ten. The CDR3 here is CASSADSGETQYF. The CDR3 DNA is TGTGCCAGCAGCGCTGATTCTGGGGAGACCCAGTACTTC. The chain uses TRBV7-9 and TRBJ2-5; the D is unclear. The CDR3 sequence is 13 residues long. Trimming took off 5 bases at V and 5 bases at J, with 12 bases between the two ends. CDR1 is SEHNR and CDR2 is FQNEAQ in the germline V gene (reference sequence).

This clonotype was counted ten times or more. J is TRBJ2-2 and V is TRBV29-1, with 8 nucleotides matching TRBD1. Per the germline V gene, CDR1 is SQVTM and CDR2 is ANQGSEA. V trimming: 6 bases; J trimming: 3 bases; junction bases outside the gene matches: 6. This CDR3 spans 14 amino acids. Written as DNA, the CDR3 is TGCAGCGTCCCCGGACAGGGACACACCGGGGAGCTGTTTTTT. It codes for CSVPGQGHTGELFF.

CDR3: CSVAGPGGTEQYV. CDR3 in DNA: TGCAGCGTGGCCGGGCCAGGAGGCACCGAGCAGTACGTC. V usage is TRBV29-1 and J usage is TRBJ2-7; a weak D match, TRBD2 (5 bases). CDR1 is SQVTM and CDR2 is ANQGSEA in the germline V gene. This CDR3 contains 13 residues. V shed 6 bases and J shed 6 bases, with 18 bases lying between them.

This clonotype was observed a handful of times. V usage is TRBV29-1 and J usage is TRBJ2-3; D remains unclear. CDR1 SQVTM and CDR2 ANQGSEA come from the germline V gene. This CDR3 is built from 11 residues. The CDR3 bases are TGCAGTGTCGCGGCTACAGATACGCAGTATTTT. Encoded protein: CSVAATDTQYF.

The chain is built from TRBV7-2 and TRBJ1-1; D unresolved. The CDR3 is 14 amino acids. CDR1 is SGHTA, CDR2 FQGNSA, per germline. Trimming left V 6 bases short and J 6 bases short, with 17 bases between. CDR3 sequence reads: CASSPSVLIPEAFF. The CDR3 bases are TGTGCCAGCAGTCCCTCAGTCTTGATACCTGAAGCTTTCTTT. The full variable domain, rest sourced from reference TRBV7-2 and TRBJ1-1, is GAGVSQSPSNKVTEKGKDVELRCDPISGHTALYWYRQSLGQGLEFLIYFQGNSAPDKSGLPSDRFSAERTGGSVSTLTIQRTQQEDSAVYLCASSPSVLIPEAFFGQGTRLTVV.

The rearrangement uses TRBV12-3 or TRBV12-4 and TRBJ2-4; a weak D match, TRBD1 (6 bases). The CDR3 has 15 amino acids. V dropped 5 bases and J dropped 1 base, with 12 bases sitting between them. The CDR3 bases are TGTGCCAGCAGTCCACTGGGGGCGGCCAAAAACATTCAGTACTTC. Its translation: CASSPLGAAKNIQYF.

This clonotype appeared a few times. The V and J genes are TRBV7-2 and TRBJ1-4; tentative D call: TRBD1 (6 bases). The CDR3 runs to 16 residues. Between the trimmed V and J ends, which lost 5 bases and 2 bases, there was a span of 15 bases. Germline lookup yields CDR1 SGHTA and CDR2 FQGNSA. The CDR3 spells CASSLWGGGTNEKLFF. In DNA, the CDR3 is TGTGCCAGCAGCCTTTGGGGCGGGGGCACTAATGAAAAACTGTTTTTT. Variable domain in full (rest from reference TRBV7-2 and TRBJ1-4): GAGVSQSPSNKVTEKGKDVELRCDPISGHTALYWYRQSLGQGLEFLIYFQGNSAPDKSGLPSDRFSAERTGGSVSTLTIQRTQQEDSAVYLCASSLWGGGTNEKLFFGSGTQLSVL.